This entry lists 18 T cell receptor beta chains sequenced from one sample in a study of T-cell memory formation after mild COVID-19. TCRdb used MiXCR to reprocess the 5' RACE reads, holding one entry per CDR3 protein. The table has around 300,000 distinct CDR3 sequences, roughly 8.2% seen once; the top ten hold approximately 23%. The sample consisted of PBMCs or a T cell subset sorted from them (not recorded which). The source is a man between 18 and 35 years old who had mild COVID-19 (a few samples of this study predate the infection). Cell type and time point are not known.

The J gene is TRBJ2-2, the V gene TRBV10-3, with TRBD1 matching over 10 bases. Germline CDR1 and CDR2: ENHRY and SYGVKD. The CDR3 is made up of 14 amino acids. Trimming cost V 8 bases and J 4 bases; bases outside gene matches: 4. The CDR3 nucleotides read TGTGCCATCCCGGGACAGGGGAGCACCGGGGAGCTGTTTTTT. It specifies CAIPGQGSTGELFF.

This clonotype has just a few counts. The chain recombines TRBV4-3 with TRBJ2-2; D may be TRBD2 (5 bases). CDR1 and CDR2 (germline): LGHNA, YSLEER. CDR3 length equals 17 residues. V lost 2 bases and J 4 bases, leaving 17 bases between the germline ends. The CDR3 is CASSQRAEYRGTGELFF. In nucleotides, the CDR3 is TGCGCCAGCAGCCAACGGGCTGAATATCGGGGCACCGGGGAGCTGTTTTTT.

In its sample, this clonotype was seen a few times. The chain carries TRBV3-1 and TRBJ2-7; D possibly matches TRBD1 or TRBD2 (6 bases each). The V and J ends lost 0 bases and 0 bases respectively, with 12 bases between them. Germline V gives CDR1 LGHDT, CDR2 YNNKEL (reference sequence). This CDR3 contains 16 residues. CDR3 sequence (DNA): TGTGCCAGCAGCCAAGATGAAGGGGGGTGCTCCTACGAGCAGTACGTC. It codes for CASSQDEGGCSYEQYV.

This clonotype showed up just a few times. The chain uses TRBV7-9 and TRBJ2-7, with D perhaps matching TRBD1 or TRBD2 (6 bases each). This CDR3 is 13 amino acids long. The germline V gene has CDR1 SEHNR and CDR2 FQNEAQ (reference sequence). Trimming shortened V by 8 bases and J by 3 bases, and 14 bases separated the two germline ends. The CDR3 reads CASGGTRDYEQYV. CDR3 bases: TGTGCCAGCGGAGGGACACGGGACTACGAGCAGTACGTC.

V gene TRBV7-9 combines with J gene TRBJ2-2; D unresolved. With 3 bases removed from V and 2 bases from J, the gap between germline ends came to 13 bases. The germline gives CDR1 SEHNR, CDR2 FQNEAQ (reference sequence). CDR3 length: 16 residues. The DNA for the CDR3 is TGTGCCAGCAGCTTTTTGCCGGGCCGAAACACCGGGGAGCTGTTTTTT. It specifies CASSFLPGRNTGELFF.

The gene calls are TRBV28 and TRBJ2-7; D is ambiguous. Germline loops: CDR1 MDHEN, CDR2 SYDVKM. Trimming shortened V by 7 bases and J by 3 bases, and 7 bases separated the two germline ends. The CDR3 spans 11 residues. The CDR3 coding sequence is TGTGCCAGCACCCGAAACTACGAGCAGTACTTC. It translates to CASTRNYEQYF. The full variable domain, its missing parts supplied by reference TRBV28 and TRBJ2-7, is DVKVTQSSRYLVKRTGEKVFLECVQDMDHENMFWYRQDPGLGLRLIYFSYDVKMKEKGDIPEGYSVSREKKERFSLILESASTNQTSMYLCASTRNYEQYFGPGTRLTVT.

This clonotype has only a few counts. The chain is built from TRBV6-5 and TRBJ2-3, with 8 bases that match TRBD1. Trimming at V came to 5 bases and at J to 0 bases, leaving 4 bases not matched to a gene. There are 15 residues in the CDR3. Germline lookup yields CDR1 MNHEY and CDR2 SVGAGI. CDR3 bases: TGTGCCAGCAGTCGGACAGGGATTAGCACAGATACGCAGTATTTT. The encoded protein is CASSRTGISTDTQYF.

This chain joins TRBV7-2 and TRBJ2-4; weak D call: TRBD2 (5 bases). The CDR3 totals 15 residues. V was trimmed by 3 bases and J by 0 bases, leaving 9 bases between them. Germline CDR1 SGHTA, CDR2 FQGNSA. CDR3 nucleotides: TGTGCCAGCAGCTTTGCGGCGGGAGCCAAAAACATTCAGTACTTC. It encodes CASSFAAGAKNIQYF.

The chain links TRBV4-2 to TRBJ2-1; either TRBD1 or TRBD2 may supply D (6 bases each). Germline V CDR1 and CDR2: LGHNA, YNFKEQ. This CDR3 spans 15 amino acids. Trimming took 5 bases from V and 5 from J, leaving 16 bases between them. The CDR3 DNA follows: TGTGCCAGCAGCGGTATAGGGGGGAACGACAATGAGCAGTTCTTC. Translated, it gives CASSGIGGNDNEQFF.

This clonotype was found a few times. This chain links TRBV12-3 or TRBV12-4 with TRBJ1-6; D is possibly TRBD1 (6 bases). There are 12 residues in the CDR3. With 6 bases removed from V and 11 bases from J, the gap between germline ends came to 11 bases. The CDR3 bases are TGTGCCAGCAGCCCAGGGGAGGCACCCCTCCACTTT. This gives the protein CASSPGEAPLHF.

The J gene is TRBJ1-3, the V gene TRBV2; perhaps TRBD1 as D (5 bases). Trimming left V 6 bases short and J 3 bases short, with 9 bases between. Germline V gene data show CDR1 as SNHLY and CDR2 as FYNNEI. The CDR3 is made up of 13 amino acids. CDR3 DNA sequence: TGTGCCAGCAGGAGGGGTCTTGGAAACACCATATATTTT. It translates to CASRRGLGNTIYF.

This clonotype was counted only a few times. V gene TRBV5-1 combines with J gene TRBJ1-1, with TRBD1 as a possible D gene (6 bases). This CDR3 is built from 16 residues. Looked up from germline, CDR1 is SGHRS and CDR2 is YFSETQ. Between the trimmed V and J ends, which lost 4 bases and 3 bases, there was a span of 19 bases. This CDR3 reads CASSAGEWGLHTEAFF. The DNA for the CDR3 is TGCGCCAGCAGCGCGGGGGAGTGGGGGCTGCACACTGAAGCTTTCTTT.

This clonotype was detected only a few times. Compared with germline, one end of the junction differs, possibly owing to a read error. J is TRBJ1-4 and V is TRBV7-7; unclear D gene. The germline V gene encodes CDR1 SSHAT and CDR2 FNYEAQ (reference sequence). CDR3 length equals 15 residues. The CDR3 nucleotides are TGTGCTAGCAGCTTATTGGGAGGATCTAATGAAAAACTGTTTTTT. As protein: CASSLLGGSNEKLFF.

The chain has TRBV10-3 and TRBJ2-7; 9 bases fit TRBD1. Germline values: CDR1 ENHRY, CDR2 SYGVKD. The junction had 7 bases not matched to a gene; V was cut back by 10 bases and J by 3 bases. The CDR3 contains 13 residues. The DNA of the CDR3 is TGTGCCAGCCGGGACAGGGAGGACTACGAGCAGTACGTC. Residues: CASRDREDYEQYV.

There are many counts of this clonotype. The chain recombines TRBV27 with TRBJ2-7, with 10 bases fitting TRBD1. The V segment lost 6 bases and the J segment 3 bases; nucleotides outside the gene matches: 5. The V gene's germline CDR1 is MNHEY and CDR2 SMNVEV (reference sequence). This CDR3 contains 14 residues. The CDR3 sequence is CASSYGTGVYEQYV. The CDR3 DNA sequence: TGTGCCAGCAGCTATGGGACAGGGGTCTACGAGCAGTACGTC.

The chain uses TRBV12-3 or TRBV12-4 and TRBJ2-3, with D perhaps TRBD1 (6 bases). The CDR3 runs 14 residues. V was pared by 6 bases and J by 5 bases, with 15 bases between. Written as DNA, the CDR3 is TGTGCCAGCAGCCCTGGGGGCGCGGTAGATACGCAGTATTTT. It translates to CASSPGGAVDTQYF.

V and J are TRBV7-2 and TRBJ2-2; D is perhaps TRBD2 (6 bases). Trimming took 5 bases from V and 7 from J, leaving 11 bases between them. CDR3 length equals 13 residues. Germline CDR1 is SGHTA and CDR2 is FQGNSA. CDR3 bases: TGTGCCAGCAGCCTGGTCGGGAGCGGGGAGCTGTTTTTT. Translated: CASSLVGSGELFF.

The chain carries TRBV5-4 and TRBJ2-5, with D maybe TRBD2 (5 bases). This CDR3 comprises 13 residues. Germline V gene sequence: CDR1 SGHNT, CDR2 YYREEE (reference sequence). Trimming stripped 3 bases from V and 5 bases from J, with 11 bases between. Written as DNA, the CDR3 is TGTGCCAGCAGCTCCCCTAGGGAGGAGACCCAGTACTTC. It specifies CASSSPREETQYF.